Below, 19 T cell receptor beta chains from the same sample are listed, as sequenced in a study of cytomegalovirus exposure and HLA in healthy donors. Some clones are missing from TCRdb's copy, which holds only in-frame ones; the method was immunoSEQ multiplex PCR. This sample has approximately 180,000 clones; roughly nine tenths occur once, and the top ten carry roughly 3%. The sequenced material came from PBMCs. The source is a man younger than 35 in good health and CMV-seropositive.

This clone turned up a few times. V is TRBV6-5 and J is TRBJ1-5; 8 bases align to TRBD1. The CDR3 is made up of 12 amino acids. J gave up 5 bases and V 10 bases, and 4 bases lay outside the gene matches. In germline, CDR1 is MNHEY, CDR2 SVGAGI. The CDR3 DNA is TGTGCCACCCAACAGGGGGATCAGCCCCAGCATTTT. Its translation is CATQQGDQPQHF.

The CDR3 protein is CASSQGGAGANVLTF. The CDR3 DNA follows: TGTGCCAGCAGCCAAGGGGGGGCTGGGGCCAACGTCCTGACTTTC. This rearrangement joins TRBV7-3 to TRBJ2-6; weak D call: TRBD2 (7 bases). The CDR3 is 15 residues long. Germline CDR1 and CDR2: SGHTA and FQGTGA. V dropped 5 bases and J dropped 2 bases, with 10 bases sitting between them.

V usage is TRBV4-3 and J usage is TRBJ2-3; 8 nucleotides agree with TRBD1. CDR1 is LGHNA, CDR2 YSLEER, per germline. The V segment lost 0 bases and the J segment 2 bases; nucleotides outside the gene matches: 10. This CDR3 has 18 amino acids. The CDR3 region is CASSQDAGTGLDTDTQYF. The CDR3 coding sequence is TGCGCCAGCAGCCAAGATGCCGGGACAGGACTGGACACAGATACGCAGTATTTT.

In nucleotides, the CDR3 is TGTGCCAGCAGCTCCAGTAGCGGGCGGACCTACGAGCAGTACTTC. This translates into CASSSSSGRTYEQYF. The V gene is TRBV9, the J gene TRBJ2-7; 7 bases agree with TRBD2. In germline, CDR1 is SGDLS, CDR2 YYNGEE. This CDR3 has 15 residues. The trim removed 4 bases at V and 2 bases at J, leaving 9 bases unmatched.

This sequence joins TRBV28 and TRBJ1-3; 7 positions agree with TRBD1. V lost 3 bases and J lost 2; bases outside the gene matches: 4. Germline CDR1 reads MDHEN; CDR2 reads SYDVKM. CDR3 length: 15 residues. CDR3 sequence: CASSFYDRAGNTIYF. The CDR3 region has the DNA TGTGCCAGCAGTTTTTACGACAGGGCTGGAAACACCATATATTTT.

The J gene is TRBJ2-7, the V gene TRBV28, with 8 bases matching TRBD1. Losses at the gene ends were 3 bases for V and 0 bases for J; bases not matched to a gene: 7. CDR3 size: 16 residues. Per germline, CDR1 MDHEN and CDR2 SYDVKM. CDR3 DNA sequence: TGTGCCAGCAGTTTTCGGATCGACAGGGGCTCCTACGAGCAGTACTTC. Protein sequence: CASSFRIDRGSYEQYF.

This chain connects TRBV7-8 to TRBJ1-2; maybe TRBD1 (6 bases). V was cut by 2 bases and J by 6 bases, with 13 bases left in between. Germline V gene lookup returns CDR1 SGHVS and CDR2 FQNEAQ. This CDR3 comprises 14 residues. The CDR3: CASSLIGGLNGYTF. In DNA form, the CDR3 reads TGTGCCAGCAGCTTAATCGGGGGGCTGAATGGCTACACCTTC.

The rearrangement links TRBV7-2 to TRBJ1-5; maybe TRBD1 (6 bases). The CDR3 has 16 residues. CDR1 and CDR2 (germline): SGHTA, FQGNSA. V lost 5 bases to trimming and J lost 3 bases, with 17 bases between them. Here the CDR3 DNA reads TGTGCCAGCAGCCTTAACCCAGGGGCCGTCAATCAGCCCCAGCATTTT. Amino acids: CASSLNPGAVNQPQHF.

The chain employs TRBV7-9 and TRBJ1-3; D gene unclear. The CDR3 has 13 residues. Per the germline V gene, CDR1 is SEHNR and CDR2 is FQNEAQ (reference sequence). Trimming took 4 bases from V and 4 from J, leaving 8 bases between them. For the CDR3, the DNA is TGTGCCAGCAGCTCTCTGGAGGGAAACACCATATATTTT. It specifies CASSSLEGNTIYF.

The chain carries TRBV7-9 and TRBJ1-3; perhaps TRBD1 as D (6 bases). Trimming removed 5 bases from V and 3 bases from J, with 14 bases in between. The CDR3 totals 15 residues. Germline V gives CDR1 SEHNR, CDR2 FQNEAQ (reference sequence). Here the CDR3 DNA reads TGTGCCAGCAGCCCCAGGGGTGTGGATGGAAACACCATATATTTT. Amino acid sequence: CASSPRGVDGNTIYF. Filled out from reference TRBV7-9 and TRBJ1-3, the complete variable domain reads DTGVSQNPRHKITKRGQNVTFRCDPISEHNRLYWYRQTLGQGPEFLTYFQNEAQLEKSRLLSDRFSAERPKGSFSTLEIQRTEQGDSAMYLCASSPRGVDGNTIYFGEGSWLTVV.

The V gene is TRBV5-1, the J gene TRBJ2-7; TRBD1 might be the D (8 bases). The V and J ends lost 1 base and 4 bases respectively, with 12 bases between them. The CDR3 length is 14 residues. Germline lookup yields CDR1 SGHRS and CDR2 YFSETQ. The CDR3 DNA reads TGCGCCAGCAGCTTGCTACAGGGGGGGTACGAGCAGTACTTC. It translates to CASSLLQGGYEQYF.

J is TRBJ2-2 and V is TRBV4-3, with 13 nucleotides matching TRBD2. V lost 0 bases and J lost 2; bases outside the gene matches: 6. The germline V gene has CDR1 LGHNA and CDR2 YSLEER. This CDR3 comprises 19 residues. CDR3 bases: TGCGCCAGCAGCCAAGATCGACTAGCGGGGGGATTAAACACCGGGGAGCTGTTTTTT. Protein: CASSQDRLAGGLNTGELFF.

The CDR3 DNA sequence: TGTGCCAGCTCACCACAGGCGGGGAGTGAAAAACTGTTTTTT. It is translated as CASSPQAGSEKLFF. V is TRBV18 and J is TRBJ1-4; D is undetermined. The germline gives CDR1 KGHSH, CDR2 LQKENI. The CDR3 covers 14 residues. V lost 1 base to trimming and J lost 7 bases, with 10 bases between them.

V gene TRBV27 combines with J gene TRBJ1-5; D not certain. From germline, CDR1 is MNHEY and CDR2 SMNVEV (reference sequence). This CDR3 is built from 13 residues. V was cut by 3 bases and J by 1 base, with 4 bases left in between. The CDR3 is CASSLGSNQPQHF. In DNA, the CDR3 is TGTGCCAGCAGTTTGGGCAGCAATCAGCCCCAGCATTTT.

This clone appeared once. The chain carries TRBV5-1 and TRBJ2-2; maybe TRBD1 (6 bases). Germline V gene data show CDR1 as SGHRS and CDR2 as YFSETQ. The CDR3 is made up of 14 amino acids. Trimming stripped 2 bases from V and 3 bases from J, with 8 bases between. The CDR3 DNA sequence: TGCGCCAGCAGCTTTACAGGGTACACCGGGGAGCTGTTTTTT. Translation: CASSFTGYTGELFF. The variable domain in full, completed from reference TRBV5-1 and TRBJ2-2, reads KAGVTQTPRYLIKTRGQQVTLSCSPISGHRSVSWYQQTPGQGLQFLFEYFSETQRNKGNFPGRFSGRQFSNSRSEMNVSTLELGDSALYLCASSFTGYTGELFFGEGSRLTVL.

V is TRBV7-8 and J is TRBJ2-1, with TRBD2 matching over 16 bases. The junction had 3 bases not matched to a gene; V was cut back by 3 bases and J by 7 bases. Germline CDR1 SGHVS, CDR2 FQNEAQ. There are 16 residues in the CDR3. The CDR3 region has the DNA TGTGCCAGCAGCTTCCCGGGACTAGCGGGGGGGAATGAGCAGTTCTTC. Its protein is CASSFPGLAGGNEQFF.

This clone was detected only once. V usage is TRBV6-6 and J usage is TRBJ1-5; D unclear. Trimming removed 6 bases at V and 0 bases at J, with 9 bases between. Germline V gene lookup returns CDR1 MNHNY and CDR2 SVGAGI (reference sequence). This CDR3 comprises 14 residues. The CDR3 is CASSEGNSNQPQHF. CDR3 sequence (DNA): TGTGCCAGCAGCGAGGGAAATAGCAATCAGCCCCAGCATTTT.

The CDR3 region is CASSQETGGNTQYF. The CDR3 nucleotides read TGTGCCAGCAGCCAAGAAACGGGTGGAAATACGCAGTATTTT. The chain has TRBV4-2 and TRBJ2-3; D gene uncertain. Germline CDR1 reads LGHNA; CDR2 reads YNFKEQ. V was cut by 0 bases and J by 7 bases, with 11 bases left in between. This CDR3 region has 14 residues.

Only one count was recorded for this clone. The J gene is TRBJ1-2, the V gene TRBV5-4; 10 bases fit TRBD1. The CDR3 loop spans 15 amino acids. Germline-derived CDR1 and CDR2 are SGHNT and YYREEE (reference sequence). Trimming at V came to 4 bases and at J to 7 bases, leaving 10 bases not matched to a gene. The CDR3 DNA sequence: TGTGCCAGCAGCCCGGGCATGGGACAGGGGTCTGGCTACACCTTC. This sequence encodes CASSPGMGQGSGYTF. The variable domain in full, completed from reference TRBV5-4 and TRBJ1-2, reads ETGVTQSPTHLIKTRGQQVTLRCSSQSGHNTVSWYQQALGQGPQFIFQYYREEENGRGNFPPRFSGLQFPNYSSELNVNALELDDSALYLCASSPGMGQGSGYTFGSGTRLTVV.